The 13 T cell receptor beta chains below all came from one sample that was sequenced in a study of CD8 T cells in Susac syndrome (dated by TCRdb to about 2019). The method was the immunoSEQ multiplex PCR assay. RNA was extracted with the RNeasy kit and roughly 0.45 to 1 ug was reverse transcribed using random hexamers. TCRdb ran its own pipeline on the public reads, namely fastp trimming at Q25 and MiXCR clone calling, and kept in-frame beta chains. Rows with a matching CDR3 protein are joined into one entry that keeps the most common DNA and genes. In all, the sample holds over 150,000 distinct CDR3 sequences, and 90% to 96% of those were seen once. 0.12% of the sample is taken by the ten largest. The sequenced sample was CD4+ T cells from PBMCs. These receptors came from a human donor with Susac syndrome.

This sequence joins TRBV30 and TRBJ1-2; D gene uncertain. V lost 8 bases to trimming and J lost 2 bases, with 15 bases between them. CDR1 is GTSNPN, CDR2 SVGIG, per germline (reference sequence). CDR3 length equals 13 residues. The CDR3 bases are TGTGCCCAGGTCGGACGGGGAAACTATGGCTACACCTTC. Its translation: CAQVGRGNYGYTF.

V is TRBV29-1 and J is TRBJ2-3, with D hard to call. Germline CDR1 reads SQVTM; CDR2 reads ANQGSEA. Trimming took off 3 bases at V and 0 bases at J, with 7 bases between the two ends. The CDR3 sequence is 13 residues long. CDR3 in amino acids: CSVEVASTDTQYF. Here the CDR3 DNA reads TGCAGCGTTGAGGTAGCAAGCACAGATACGCAGTATTTT.

The CDR3, as DNA: TGCAGTGCTAGATCAGGCTGGGACTACGAGCAGTACTTC. Translation gives CSARSGWDYEQYF. The V and J genes are TRBV20-1 and TRBJ2-7; D is unclear. Germline V gene lookup returns CDR1 DFQATT and CDR2 SNEGSKA (reference sequence). Trimming left V 2 bases short and J 3 bases short, with 11 bases between. The CDR3 is made up of 13 amino acids.

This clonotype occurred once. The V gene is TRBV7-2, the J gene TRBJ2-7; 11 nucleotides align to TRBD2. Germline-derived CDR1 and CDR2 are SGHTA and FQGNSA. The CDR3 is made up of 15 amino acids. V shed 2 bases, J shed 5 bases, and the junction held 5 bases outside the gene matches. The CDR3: CASSLLAGGHNEQYF. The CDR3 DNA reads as TGTGCCAGCAGCTTACTAGCGGGAGGCCACAACGAGCAGTACTTC.

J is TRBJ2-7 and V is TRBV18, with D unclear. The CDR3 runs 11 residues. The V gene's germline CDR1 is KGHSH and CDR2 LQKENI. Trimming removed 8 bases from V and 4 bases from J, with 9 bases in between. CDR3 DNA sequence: TGTGCCAGCCCACGAACTTACGAGCAGTACGTC. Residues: CASPRTYEQYV.

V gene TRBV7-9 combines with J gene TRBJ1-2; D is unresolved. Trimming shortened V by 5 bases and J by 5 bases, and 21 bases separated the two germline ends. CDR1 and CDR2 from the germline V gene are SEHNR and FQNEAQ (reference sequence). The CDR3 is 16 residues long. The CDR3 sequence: CASSQQETHGAYGYTF. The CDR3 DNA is TGTGCCAGCAGCCAACAAGAGACCCACGGAGCATATGGCTACACCTTC. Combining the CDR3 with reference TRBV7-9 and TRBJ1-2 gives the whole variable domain DTGVSQNPRHKITKRGQNVTFRCDPISEHNRLYWYRQTLGQGPEFLTYFQNEAQLEKSRLLSDRFSAERPKGSFSTLEIQRTEQGDSAMYLCASSQQETHGAYGYTFGSGTRLTVV.

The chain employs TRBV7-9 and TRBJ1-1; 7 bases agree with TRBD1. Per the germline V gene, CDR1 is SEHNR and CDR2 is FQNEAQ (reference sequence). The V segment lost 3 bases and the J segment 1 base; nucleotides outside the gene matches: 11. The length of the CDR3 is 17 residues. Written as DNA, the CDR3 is TGTGCCAGCAGCTTCCGACGACAGGGCAGGAGGAACACTGAAGCTTTCTTT. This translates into CASSFRRQGRRNTEAFF.

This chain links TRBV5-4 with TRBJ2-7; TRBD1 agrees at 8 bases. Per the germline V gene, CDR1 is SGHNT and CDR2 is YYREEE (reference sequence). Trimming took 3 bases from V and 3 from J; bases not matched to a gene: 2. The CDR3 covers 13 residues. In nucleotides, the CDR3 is TGTGCCAGCAGCTCCGGGACAGGCTACGAGCAGTACGTC. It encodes CASSSGTGYEQYV.

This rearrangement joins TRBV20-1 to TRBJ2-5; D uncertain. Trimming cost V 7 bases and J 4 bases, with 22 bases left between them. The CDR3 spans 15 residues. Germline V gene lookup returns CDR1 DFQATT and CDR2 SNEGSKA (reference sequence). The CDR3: CSGVWSLGRRETQYF. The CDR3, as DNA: TGCAGTGGAGTATGGAGTCTGGGAAGGAGAGAGACCCAGTACTTC.

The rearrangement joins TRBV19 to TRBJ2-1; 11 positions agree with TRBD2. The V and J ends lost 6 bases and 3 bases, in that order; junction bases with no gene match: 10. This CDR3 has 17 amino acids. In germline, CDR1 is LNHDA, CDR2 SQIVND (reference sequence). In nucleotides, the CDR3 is TGTGCCAGTAGCCTATCACCGGGACTAGCGGACTACAATGAGCAGTTCTTC. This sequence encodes CASSLSPGLADYNEQFF.

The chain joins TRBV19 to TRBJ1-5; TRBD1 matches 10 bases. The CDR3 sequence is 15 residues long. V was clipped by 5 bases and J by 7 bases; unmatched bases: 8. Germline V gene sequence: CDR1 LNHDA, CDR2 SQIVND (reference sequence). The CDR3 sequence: CASSLGTGAGQPQHF. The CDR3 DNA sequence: TGTGCCAGTAGTCTCGGGACAGGGGCGGGACAGCCCCAGCATTTT.

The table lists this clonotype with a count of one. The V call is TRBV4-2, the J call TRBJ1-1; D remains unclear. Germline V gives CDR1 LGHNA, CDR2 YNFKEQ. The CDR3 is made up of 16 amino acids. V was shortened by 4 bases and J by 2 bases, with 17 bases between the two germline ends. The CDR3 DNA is TGTGCCAGCAGCCCCTTATCGAACACCGAAAACACTGAAGCTTTCTTT. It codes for CASSPLSNTENTEAFF.

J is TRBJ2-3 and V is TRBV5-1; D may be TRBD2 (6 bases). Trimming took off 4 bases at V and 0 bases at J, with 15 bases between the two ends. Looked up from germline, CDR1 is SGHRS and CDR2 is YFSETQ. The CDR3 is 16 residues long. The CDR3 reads CASSRYGGHSTDTQYF. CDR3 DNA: TGCGCCAGCAGCCGTTACGGGGGTCATAGCACAGATACGCAGTATTTT.